This T cell receptor (beta chain) was documented in a study of human T cells and chemical hapten exposure. The wider study: Patches with 0.01% DPC went on the upper back, and the tests were read at 6 days. The study enrolled mostly female patients with alopecia areata, totalis or universalis.

Per the germline V gene, CDR1 is SGHDN and CDR2 is FVKESK. Deletions cut 8 bases from V and 2 bases from J, with 10 bases between. There are 13 residues in the CDR3. This clonotype was picked up a small number of times. Its antigen is unknown. Findings of the study overall: Since the donors had alopecia, their immune response may not be the same as that of healthy people.

Sample time point: pre-sensitization, week 0. Specified treatment: therapeutic diphenylcyclopropenone sensitization with weekly scalp DPC. The library gave individual cDNA molecules unique molecular identifiers. One entry per CDR3 protein results from TCRdb running MiXCR on the RACE reads. Altogether around 120,000 distinct CDR3 sequences are present, approximately 12% being singletons, with the ten largest covering roughly 2.8%. The receptor comes from a woman aged 18 to 35 with alopecia areata. Some clones in this sample may be carry-over from other donors' samples. The material was whole blood, obtained in connection with sensitization to the hapten diphenylcyclopropenone (DPC). The rearrangement uses TRBV14 and TRBJ1-5; the D gene is possibly TRBD1 (6 bases). The CDR3 spells CASGDIGNQPQHF. The CDR3 DNA is TGTGCCAGCGGGGACATCGGCAATCAGCCCCAGCATTTT.